The next 13 T cell receptor beta chains were all read from a single sample in a study of blood T cell repertoires in COVID-19. Generated by immunoSEQ multiplex PCR, the TCRdb table keeps only in-frame clones and is missing some. The sample includes a few hundred thousand clones, around 90% seen only once; the top ten take less than 3.5%. Sequenced material: peripheral blood. The receptors were sampled from a woman aged 25 to 39 with COVID-19, enrolled during active disease.

The chain is built from TRBV25-1 and TRBJ1-3, with 8 bases matching TRBD1. In germline, CDR1 is MGHDK, CDR2 SYGVNS. The CDR3 extends over 16 amino acids. The V gene end was trimmed by 3 bases and the J gene end by 1 base; junction bases not matched to a gene: 5. The CDR3 reads CASSDPGGWSGNTIYF. Here the CDR3 DNA reads TGTGCCAGCAGTGACCCAGGGGGCTGGTCTGGAAACACCATATATTTT.

The chain links TRBV5-1 to TRBJ2-7; D is unclear. Germline loops: CDR1 SGHRS, CDR2 YFSETQ. This CDR3 has 13 amino acids. Trimming removed 0 bases at V and 0 bases at J, with 4 bases between. The CDR3 reads CASSLAFSYEQYV. For the CDR3, the DNA is TGCGCCAGCAGCTTGGCCTTCTCCTACGAGCAGTACGTC.

This clone appeared a single time. The gene calls are TRBV24-1 and TRBJ1-5, with D perhaps matching TRBD1 (5 bases). The CDR3 totals 12 residues. Trimming took off 9 bases at V and 3 bases at J, with 8 bases between the two ends. Germline V lookup: CDR1 KGHDR, CDR2 SFDVKD. The chain's CDR3 is CATGAANQPQHF. The DNA for the CDR3 is TGTGCCACCGGGGCAGCCAATCAGCCCCAGCATTTT.

The CDR3 sequence: CAISESKLAGTGELFF. The CDR3 bases are TGTGCCATCAGTGAGTCGAAGCTAGCGGGCACCGGGGAGCTGTTTTTT. The chain couples TRBV10-3 to TRBJ2-2, with 8 bases fitting TRBD2. The junction had 4 bases not matched to a gene; V was cut back by 0 bases and J by 4 bases. Germline loops: CDR1 ENHRY, CDR2 SYGVKD. The CDR3 is 16 residues long.

The gene calls are TRBV29-1 and TRBJ1-4; D unresolved. The ends were cut back, 7 bases at V and 8 bases at J, with 17 bases in the middle. CDR1 SQVTM and CDR2 ANQGSEA come from the germline V gene. CDR3 size: 13 residues. CDR3 coding DNA: TGCAGCGCAGACACCACGAGCGGGGAAAAACTGTTTTTT. This translates into CSADTTSGEKLFF.

This clone was detected a few times. V gene TRBV7-2 combines with J gene TRBJ1-6; 10 bases are a match to TRBD1. Germline trimming cut 4 bases from V and 8 bases from J; bases unmatched to any gene: 8. CDR3 length: 16 residues. Germline loops: CDR1 SGHTA, CDR2 FQGNSA. The CDR3 here is CASSSFGQGGHSPLHF. Written as DNA, the CDR3 is TGTGCCAGCAGCTCGTTCGGACAGGGGGGACATTCACCCCTCCACTTT.

On this clone itself: The identical CDR3 is also encoded by other nucleotide sequences in the sample. The V call is TRBV15, the J call TRBJ2-7; D may be TRBD1 (6 bases). V was cut by 3 bases and J by 4 bases, with 10 bases left in between. Germline-derived CDR1 and CDR2 are LNHNV and YYDKDF (reference sequence). The CDR3 has 13 residues. The CDR3 sequence: CATSRDGQYEQYV. In nucleotides, the CDR3 is TGTGCCACCAGCAGGGACGGACAGTACGAGCAGTACGTC.

This clone was counted only a few times. This chain's CDR3 is CASSDGVIGNYGYTF. The CDR3 DNA follows: TGTGCCAGCAGTGATGGAGTCATTGGAAACTATGGCTACACCTTC. The genes are TRBV2 and TRBJ1-2; D not certain. V lost 3 bases and J lost 2, with 13 bases in between. The CDR3 spans 15 residues. Germline CDR1 is SNHLY and CDR2 is FYNNEI.

The chain combines TRBV6-2 or TRBV6-3 with TRBJ2-2; D is possibly TRBD2 (6 bases). The CDR3 is made up of 18 amino acids. Germline V CDR1 and CDR2: MNHEY, SVGEGT. The V and J ends lost 2 bases and 1 base respectively, with 17 bases between them. Written as DNA, the CDR3 is TGTGCCAGCAGTTACCCCGCCGGGGGATTAGGGAACACCGGGGAGCTGTTTTTT. It yields the protein CASSYPAGGLGNTGELFF.

This CDR3 reads CASSQGLAEAYEQYF. The DNA for the CDR3 is TGCGCCAGCAGCCAAGGACTAGCGGAAGCCTACGAGCAGTACTTC. The chain combines TRBV4-1 with TRBJ2-7; TRBD2 matches 9 bases. Per the germline V gene, CDR1 is MGHRA and CDR2 is YSYEKL. This CDR3 comprises 15 residues. Germline trimming cut 1 base from V and 2 bases from J; bases unmatched to any gene: 3.

The chain recombines TRBV5-4 with TRBJ1-1, with TRBD1 matching 7 bases. The germline V gene has CDR1 SGHNT and CDR2 YYREEE (reference sequence). This CDR3 is built from 17 residues. Losses at the gene ends were 1 base for V and 0 bases for J; bases not matched to a gene: 9. The CDR3: CASSLYPGQSVNTEAFF. The CDR3 nucleotides are TGTGCCAGCAGCTTGTACCCGGGACAGTCCGTGAACACTGAAGCTTTCTTT.

The chain couples TRBV5-1 to TRBJ1-2; TRBD1 agrees at 8 bases. The CDR3 covers 14 residues. V was pared by 4 bases and J by 5 bases, with 7 bases of the junction left unmatched. Germline CDR1 reads SGHRS; CDR2 reads YFSETQ. The CDR3 DNA sequence: TGCGCCAGCAGCCCCGGACAGGGTAATTATGGCTACACCTTC. It translates to CASSPGQGNYGYTF.

This clone was seen just once. The chain employs TRBV6-6 and TRBJ1-5, with unresolved D. V was trimmed by 6 bases and J by 1 base, leaving 16 bases between them. This CDR3 is 16 amino acids long. CDR1 and CDR2 (germline): MNHNY, SVGAGI (reference sequence). The CDR3 sequence: CASSPQREASNQPQHF. Here the CDR3 DNA reads TGTGCCAGCAGCCCACAGAGGGAAGCCAGCAATCAGCCCCAGCATTTT.